The next 6 T cell receptor beta chains were all read from a single sample in a study of prognosis after radiotherapy for stage I lung cancer. Starting from genomic DNA, TCR beta CDR3 was amplified through two-round multiplex PCR. Primers specific to each TRBV and TRBJ gene drove first-round PCR. MiXCR was run by TCRdb on the multiplex PCR reads, yielding one entry per CDR3 protein. The sample consists of about 24,000 distinct CDR3 sequences, 40% of them appearing once. The specimen comprised PBMCs, sampled before or after stereotactic body radiation therapy (not recorded which). The origin of the receptors is a donor over 45 with non-small cell lung cancer.

This clonotype was seen repeatedly, ten times or more. This chain uses TRBV4-2 with TRBJ1-2; D uncertain. The CDR3 runs 16 residues. CDR1 is LGHNA and CDR2 is YNFKEQ in the germline V gene. V was shortened by 3 bases and J by 2 bases, with 16 bases between the two germline ends. The CDR3 reads CASSHPPNTENYGYTF. The CDR3 nucleotides read TGTGCCAGCAGCCACCCACCCAATACAGAGAACTATGGCTACACCTTC.

Many counts were recorded for this clonotype. J is TRBJ2-3 and V is TRBV18; D ambiguous. Germline V lookup: CDR1 KGHSH, CDR2 LQKENI. This CDR3 has 15 residues. Trimming pared 5 bases from V and 0 bases from J, leaving 12 bases between. The CDR3 loop is CASSTRLASTDTQYF. DNA for the CDR3: TGTGCCAGCTCAACCCGGTTGGCTAGCACAGATACGCAGTATTTT. Looking up the rest from reference TRBV18 and TRBJ2-3 gives the full variable domain: NAGVMQNPRHLVRRRGQEARLRCSPMKGHSHVYWYRQLPEEGLKFMVYLQKENIIDESGMPKERFSAEFPKEGPSILRIQQVVRGDSAAYFCASSTRLASTDTQYFGPGTRLTVL.

This clonotype was counted a few times. It differs at one base from a far larger clone, so likely a read error. The genes are TRBV6-4 and TRBJ2-6; D tentatively reads TRBD1 or TRBD2 (6 bases each). The germline V gene has CDR1 MRHNA and CDR2 SNTAGT. The length of the CDR3 is 14 residues. In DNA, the CDR3 is TGTGCCAGCAGTTCTCACCCGGGGGCCGACGTCCTGACTTTC. This gives the protein CASSSHPGADVLTF.

Many counts were recorded for this clonotype. The genes are TRBV9 and TRBJ2-7, with a possible D match to TRBD1 (5 bases). The CDR3 runs to 15 residues. Trimming removed 0 bases from V and 2 bases from J, with 12 bases in between. Germline V gene data show CDR1 as SGDLS and CDR2 as YYNGEE. The CDR3 sequence is CASSVGTGPTYEQYF. CDR3 nucleotides: TGTGCCAGCAGCGTAGGAACAGGTCCCACCTACGAGCAGTACTTC. Full variable domain (outside the CDR3, taken from reference TRBV9 and TRBJ2-7): DSGVTQTPKHLITATGQRVTLRCSPRSGDLSVYWYQQSLDQGLQFLIQYYNGEERAKGNILERFSAQQFPDLHSELNLSSLELGDSALYFCASSVGTGPTYEQYFGPGTRLTVT.

The chain recombines TRBV6-5 with TRBJ2-1, with a possible D match to TRBD2 (5 bases). CDR3 length: 16 amino acids. V shed 0 bases and J shed 4 bases, with 13 bases lying between them. The V gene's germline CDR1 is MNHEY and CDR2 SVGAGI. The CDR3 reads CASSYSPLSGYNEQFF. CDR3 nucleotide sequence: TGTGCCAGCAGTTACTCGCCTCTATCGGGGTACAATGAGCAGTTCTTC.

The sample holds many counts of this clonotype. The rearrangement links TRBV28 to TRBJ2-1; maybe TRBD2 (6 bases). CDR1 MDHEN and CDR2 SYDVKM come from the germline V gene. The CDR3 spans 12 residues. V was clipped by 9 bases and J by 10 bases, with 16 bases between them. Written as DNA, the CDR3 is TGTGCCAGTAGACTAACGGGAGACGAGCAGTTCTTC. Its protein is CASRLTGDEQFF.